Sequencing of this TCR delta chain was carried out in a study of delta chains in infants with herpesvirus infections. Study results and limitations: No race- or environment-matched controls existed, and samples were few. Uninfected infants and those infected after 120 days lacked the public clonotype. Public-clonotype frequency seemingly fell with older age at infection.

By proportion, this clone is large. Its specificity is unknown. TCR cDNA was made from PBMC RNA with gamma- and delta-chain-specific primers. TCRdb applied CATT to the RT-PCR reads for clone calling. The profile shows over a thousand delta-chain clones, approximately 30% of them singletons. Germline V gives CDR1 TSESDYY, CDR2 QEAYKQQN. The CDR3 is made up of 21 amino acids. The V and J ends lost 3 bases and 0 bases, in that order; junction bases with no gene match: 22. The source is a human donor who was a Ugandan infant, either HIV-exposed or HIV-unexposed (not recorded which). J is TRDJ1 and V is TRAV38-2/DV8; TRDD3 matches at 8 bases. Here the sequenced sample was peripheral blood, taken at time point 3 of longitudinal follow-up. The DNA for the CDR3 is TGTGCTTATAGGAACTCGCTCCTACCGTACTGGGGGTTTAAGTACACCGATAAACTCATCTTT. It yields the protein CAYRNSLLPYWGFKYTDKLIF.